These 22 T cell receptor beta chains originate from one sample sequenced in a study of blood T cell repertoires in COVID-19. Sequencing was performed with immunoSEQ multiplex PCR; in TCRdb, only in-frame clones are kept and a portion is missing. The data contain hundreds of thousands of clones, roughly nine tenths of them singletons. The source material was PBMCs or T cells enriched from blood (not recorded which). These TCRs come from a man younger than 30 who had recovered from COVID-19.

The V gene is TRBV4-3, the J gene TRBJ1-5; no firm D call. CDR3 length equals 13 residues. Germline assignment: CDR1 LGHNA and CDR2 YSLEER. Trimming removed 0 bases from V and 7 bases from J, with 7 bases in between. CDR3 sequence: CASSQDLSQPQHF. DNA of the CDR3: TGCGCCAGCAGCCAAGATCTGTCCCAGCCCCAGCATTTT.

This chain uses TRBV18 with TRBJ1-5, with TRBD1 identical over 7 bases. V trimming: 6 bases; J trimming: 4 bases; junction bases outside the gene matches: 9. The CDR3 is made up of 15 amino acids. Looked up from germline, CDR1 is KGHSH and CDR2 is LQKENI. CDR3 DNA: TGTGCCAGCTCGATCCTAGCAGGGGGGAATCAGCCCCAGCATTTT. Its translation is CASSILAGGNQPQHF.

This clone came up once. The CDR3 region is CASSPGSVSYEQYF. The CDR3 DNA is TGTGCCAGCAGCCCGGGGTCCGTCTCCTACGAGCAGTACTTC. This chain connects TRBV7-2 to TRBJ2-7; D might be TRBD2 (5 bases). V lost 5 bases, J lost 0 bases, and 11 bases lay in between. The CDR3 has 14 residues. The germline V gene has CDR1 SGHTA and CDR2 FQGNSA.

The sample holds one count of this clone. The chain employs TRBV12-3 or TRBV12-4 and TRBJ2-1; tentative D call: TRBD1 (5 bases). Trimming cost V 5 bases and J 5 bases, with 10 bases left between them. The CDR3 totals 13 residues. The CDR3 DNA sequence: TGTGCCAGCAGTACACGACAGAACAATGAGCAGTTCTTC. Translation: CASSTRQNNEQFF.

V usage is TRBV4-2 and J usage is TRBJ1-1, with unresolved D. V gave up 0 bases and J gave up 1 base, with 9 bases separating them. This CDR3 region has 15 residues. Germline V gene lookup returns CDR1 LGHNA and CDR2 YNFKEQ. CDR3 residues: CASSQEGVRNTEAFF. In nucleotides, the CDR3 is TGTGCCAGCAGCCAAGAGGGAGTACGGAACACTGAAGCTTTCTTT.

This chain joins TRBV7-9 and TRBJ1-1; tentative D call: TRBD1 (6 bases). V lost 5 bases and J 1 base, leaving 11 bases between the germline ends. CDR3 length equals 14 residues. Per the germline V gene, CDR1 is SEHNR and CDR2 is FQNEAQ (reference sequence). CDR3 region: CASSSRQANTEAFF. The CDR3 DNA sequence: TGTGCCAGCAGCAGTCGACAGGCGAACACTGAAGCTTTCTTT. The variable domain in full, with the rest retrieved from reference TRBV7-9 and TRBJ1-1, is DTGVSQNPRHKITKRGQNVTFRCDPISEHNRLYWYRQTLGQGPEFLTYFQNEAQLEKSRLLSDRFSAERPKGSFSTLEIQRTEQGDSAMYLCASSSRQANTEAFFGQGTRLTVV.

This clone was seen once. The chain carries TRBV13 and TRBJ2-7, with D hard to call. Looked up from germline, CDR1 is PRHDT and CDR2 is FYEKMQ (reference sequence). The CDR3 contains 12 residues. V was clipped by 6 bases and J by 3 bases, with 9 bases between them. The CDR3 is CASSLSNYEQYF. The CDR3 nucleotides read TGTGCCAGCAGTTTATCTAACTACGAGCAGTACTTC.

This chain connects TRBV14 to TRBJ2-2, with TRBD2 as a possible D gene (5 bases). Germline-derived CDR1 and CDR2 are SGHDN and FVKESK. V was cut by 0 bases and J by 4 bases, with 21 bases left in between. The CDR3 is 19 residues long. The CDR3 DNA reads as TGTGCCAGCAGCCAAGAGTACCCGTGGCCGGGAACCCTCACCGGGGAGCTGTTTTTT. Its protein is CASSQEYPWPGTLTGELFF.

A remark on this clone: Additional DNA sequences in this sample encode the identical CDR3. This chain connects TRBV7-3 to TRBJ1-5, with TRBD1 matching 7 bases. The ends lost 0 bases at V and 7 bases at J; junction bases unmatched: 0. Germline assignment: CDR1 SGHTA and CDR2 FQGTGA. CDR3 length: 13 amino acids. The CDR3 bases are TGTGCCAGCAGCTTAACAGGGGGCCAGCCCCAGCATTTT. Translating it yields CASSLTGGQPQHF. The entire variable domain, with the rest obtained from reference TRBV7-3 and TRBJ1-5, is as follows: GAGVSQTPSNKVTEKGKYVELRCDPISGHTALYWYRQSLGQGPEFLIYFQGTGAADDSGLPNDRFFAVRPEGSVSTLKIQRTERGDSAVYLCASSLTGGQPQHFGDGTRLSIL.

The genes are TRBV11-2 and TRBJ2-3; no clear D. V dropped 2 bases and J dropped 7 bases, with 13 bases sitting between them. Germline-derived CDR1 and CDR2 are SGHAT and FQNNGV. This CDR3 region has 14 residues. CDR3 nucleotides: TGTGCCAGCAGCTTACCGTCCCGCGTGTATACGCAGTATTTT. It translates to CASSLPSRVYTQYF.

The chain couples TRBV4-1 to TRBJ2-5; TRBD2 agrees at 9 bases. Germline V CDR1 and CDR2: MGHRA, YSYEKL. There are 20 residues in the CDR3. Trimming at V came to 1 base and at J to 6 bases, leaving 21 bases not matched to a gene. Here the CDR3 reads CASSQAASGGQLGLLKTQYF. For the CDR3, the DNA is TGCGCCAGCAGCCAAGCGGCAAGCGGGGGGCAACTGGGTCTACTCAAGACCCAGTACTTC.

A single count supports this clone. V and J are TRBV3-1 (or the pseudogene TRBV3-2) and TRBJ1-4, with D tentatively TRBD1 (6 bases). This CDR3 region has 13 residues. V shed 2 bases and J shed 7 bases, with 8 bases lying between them. Germline CDR1 LGHDT, CDR2 YNNKEL (reference sequence). CDR3 in amino acids: CASSQTGSEKLFF. As DNA, the CDR3 is TGTGCCAGCAGCCAAACAGGGAGTGAAAAACTGTTTTTT.

A word on this clone: The sample has other DNA sequences that encode this CDR3 too. The V call is TRBV5-1, the J call TRBJ2-1, with 7 bases lining up with TRBD1. Germline V gene data show CDR1 as SGHRS and CDR2 as YFSETQ. J lost 4 bases, V lost 5 bases, and 6 bases had no gene match. This CDR3 comprises 14 residues. The CDR3 DNA is TGCGCCAGCAGTCCGGGACAGCTTTACAATGAGCAGTTCTTC. Translation: CASSPGQLYNEQFF. Full variable domain (rest looked up from reference TRBV5-1 and TRBJ2-1): KAGVTQTPRYLIKTRGQQVTLSCSPISGHRSVSWYQQTPGQGLQFLFEYFSETQRNKGNFPGRFSGRQFSNSRSEMNVSTLELGDSALYLCASSPGQLYNEQFFGPGTRLTVL.

The chain couples TRBV9 to TRBJ1-4; D is unresolved. Germline V gene sequence: CDR1 SGDLS, CDR2 YYNGEE. V gave up 3 bases and J gave up 3 bases, with 24 bases separating them. The CDR3 runs to 19 residues. CDR3 amino acids: CASSEGDRVARAANEKLFF. The CDR3 region has the DNA TGTGCCAGCAGCGAGGGAGATAGGGTAGCAAGGGCAGCTAATGAAAAACTGTTTTTT.

The rearrangement uses TRBV7-2 and TRBJ2-5; 11 bases are shared with TRBD2. CDR1 is SGHTA, CDR2 FQGNSA, per germline. The CDR3 runs 18 residues. Trimming removed 5 bases from V and 5 bases from J; junction bases left unmatched: 16. In DNA, the CDR3 is TGTGCCAGCAGCCTAGGACCGGGACTAGCGGTACAGGGGGAGACCCAGTACTTC. It specifies CASSLGPGLAVQGETQYF. The whole variable domain, filled in from reference TRBV7-2 and TRBJ2-5, reads GAGVSQSPSNKVTEKGKDVELRCDPISGHTALYWYRQSLGQGLEFLIYFQGNSAPDKSGLPSDRFSAERTGGSVSTLTIQRTQQEDSAVYLCASSLGPGLAVQGETQYFGPGTRLLVL.

V usage is TRBV7-2 and J usage is TRBJ2-2; unclear D gene. This CDR3 has 14 amino acids. V was pared by 1 base and J by 6 bases, with 9 bases between. Per the germline V gene, CDR1 is SGHTA and CDR2 is FQGNSA. The CDR3 region has the DNA TGTGCCAGCAGCTTAGTGGCCCCGCCCGGGGAGCTGTTTTTT. As protein: CASSLVAPPGELFF.

The chain couples TRBV4-1 to TRBJ2-7; D ambiguous. CDR1 and CDR2 from the germline V gene are MGHRA and YSYEKL. The V gene lost 0 bases and the J gene lost 3 bases, with 9 bases spanning the gap. This CDR3 region has 14 residues. The CDR3 coding sequence is TGCGCCAGCAGCCAAGATCGGTTCGGCTACGAGCAGTACTTC. Its translation: CASSQDRFGYEQYF.

V gene TRBV9 combines with J gene TRBJ1-4; a weak D match, TRBD1 (5 bases). Germline-derived CDR1 and CDR2 are SGDLS and YYNGEE. The CDR3 contains 15 residues. V was trimmed by 0 bases and J by 8 bases, leaving 14 bases between them. CDR3 bases: TGTGCCAGCAGCGTAGCGGCGGGGGGTCGGGAAAAACTGTTTTTT. Protein sequence: CASSVAAGGREKLFF.

The chain links TRBV9 to TRBJ2-1, with 9 positions matching TRBD1. V trimming: 0 bases; J trimming: 6 bases; junction bases outside the gene matches: 4. The CDR3 is 15 residues long. In germline, CDR1 is SGDLS, CDR2 YYNGEE. The CDR3 DNA reads TGTGCCAGCAGCGTAGGGACAGGGGAGGTCAATGAGCAGTTCTTC. Protein product: CASSVGTGEVNEQFF.

The rearrangement links TRBV6-2 or TRBV6-3 to TRBJ2-2; D unresolved. The ends were cut back, 3 bases at V and 3 bases at J, with 11 bases in the middle. Germline V gene data show CDR1 as MNHEY and CDR2 as SVGEGT. There are 15 residues in the CDR3. CDR3 nucleotide sequence: TGTGCCAGCAGTTATCGAAACGCGGACACCGGGGAGCTGTTTTTT. It is translated as CASSYRNADTGELFF.

The CDR3 spells CATSGGNTEAFF. DNA for the CDR3: TGTGCCACCAGTGGAGGGAACACTGAAGCTTTCTTT. The chain employs TRBV24-1 and TRBJ1-1; D unclear. CDR1 and CDR2 (germline): KGHDR, SFDVKD. Trimming took 5 bases from V and 1 from J, leaving 4 bases between them. This CDR3 has 12 residues.

This chain uses TRBV9 with TRBJ1-4; TRBD1 matches 9 bases. Per germline, CDR1 SGDLS and CDR2 YYNGEE. This CDR3 has 16 amino acids. The V gene end was trimmed by 4 bases and the J gene end by 0 bases; junction bases not matched to a gene: 4. The CDR3 reads CASSLRDRATNEKLFF. As DNA, the CDR3 is TGTGCCAGCAGCCTCCGGGACAGGGCAACTAATGAAAAACTGTTTTTT.